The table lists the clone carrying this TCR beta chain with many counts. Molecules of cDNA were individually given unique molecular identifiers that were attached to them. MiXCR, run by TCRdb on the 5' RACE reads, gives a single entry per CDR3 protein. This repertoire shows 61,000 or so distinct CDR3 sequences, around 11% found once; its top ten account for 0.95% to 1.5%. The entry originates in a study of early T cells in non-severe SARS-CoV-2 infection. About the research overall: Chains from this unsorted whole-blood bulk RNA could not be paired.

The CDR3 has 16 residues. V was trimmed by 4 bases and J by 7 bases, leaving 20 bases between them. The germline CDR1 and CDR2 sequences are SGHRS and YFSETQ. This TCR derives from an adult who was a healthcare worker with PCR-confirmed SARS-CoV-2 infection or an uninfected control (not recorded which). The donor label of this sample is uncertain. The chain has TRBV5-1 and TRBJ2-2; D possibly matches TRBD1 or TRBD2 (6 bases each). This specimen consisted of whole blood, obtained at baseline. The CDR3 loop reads CASSPPTPGADGELFF. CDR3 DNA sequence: TGCGCCAGCAGCCCCCCTACGCCGGGGGCGGACGGGGAGCTGTTTTTT.